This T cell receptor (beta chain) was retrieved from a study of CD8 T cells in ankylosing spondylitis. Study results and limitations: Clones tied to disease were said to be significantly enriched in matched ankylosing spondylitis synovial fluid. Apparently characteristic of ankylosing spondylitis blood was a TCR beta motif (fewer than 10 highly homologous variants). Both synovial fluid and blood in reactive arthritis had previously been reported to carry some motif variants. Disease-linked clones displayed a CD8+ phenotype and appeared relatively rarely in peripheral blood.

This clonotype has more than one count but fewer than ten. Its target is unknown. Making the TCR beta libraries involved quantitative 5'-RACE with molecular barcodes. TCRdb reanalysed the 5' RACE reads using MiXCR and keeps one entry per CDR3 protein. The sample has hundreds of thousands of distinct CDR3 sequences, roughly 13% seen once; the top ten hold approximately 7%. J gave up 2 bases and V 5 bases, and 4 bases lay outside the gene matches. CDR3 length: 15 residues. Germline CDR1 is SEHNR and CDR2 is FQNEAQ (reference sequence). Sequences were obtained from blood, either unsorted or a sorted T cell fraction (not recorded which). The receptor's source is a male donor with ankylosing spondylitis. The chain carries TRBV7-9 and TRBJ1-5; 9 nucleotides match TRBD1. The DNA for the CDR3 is TGTGCCAGCAGCAGGGACAGGGCGGGCAATCAGCCCCAGCATTTT. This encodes CASSRDRAGNQPQHF. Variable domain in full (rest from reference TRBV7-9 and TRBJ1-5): DTGVSQNPRHKITKRGQNVTFRCDPISEHNRLYWYRQTLGQGPEFLTYFQNEAQLEKSRLLSDRFSAERPKGSFSTLEIQRTEQGDSAMYLCASSRDRAGNQPQHFGDGTRLSIL.